The clone carrying this T cell receptor beta chain was counted once. The record originates from a study of blood T cell repertoires in COVID-19. About the study: Italy, Spain and the United States were the sources of the convalescent and acute COVID-19 samples. PBMCs, B-cell-depleted T cells, or T cells provided the cDNA or gDNA that made up the material.

Original processing methods: Scientists estimated how many nucleated cells there were by amplifying reference gene primers. Some clones are missing from TCRdb's copy, which holds only in-frame ones; the method was immunoSEQ multiplex PCR. V and J calls and clone size are as listed in that table; D and trimming were resolved from the DNA. Here the sample spans tens of thousands of clones, about 76% being singletons. Germline CDR1 and CDR2: ENHRY and SYGVKD. Unmatched junction bases numbered 8, after V lost 11 bases and J lost 7 bases. The CDR3 covers 13 residues. The sequenced material came from peripheral blood. J is TRBJ1-6 and V is TRBV10-3, with 7 bases lining up with TRBD1. The receptor comes from a man aged 65 to 79 with active or convalescent COVID-19. CDR3 in DNA: TGTGCCTCCCGGACAGGACTAAATTCACCCCTCCACTTT. Its translation is CASRTGLNSPLHF.